A selection of T cell receptor beta chains follows, all from one sample in a study of cytotoxic CD8 clonotypes in ibrutinib-treated CLL. Here immunoSEQ multiplex PCR was the method, and the copy in TCRdb shows in-frame clones only, minus some. This sample has around 140,000 clones, with approximately 80% found just once. The material sequenced was PBMCs, taken after 12 months of ibrutinib treatment. The receptors derive from a human donor with chronic lymphocytic leukemia. Each CDR3 is given with its conserved first and last residue. Fields, in order: clone size, D gene, CDR3 length, J gene, V gene, CDR3 protein, CDR3 DNA. D genes are given only for firm matches. Clone sizes are given selectively: once, few, many, or a class where the clone is expanded.

>-|-|15|TRBJ1-1|TRBV6-6
CASAKGGAENTEAFF
TGTGCCAGCGCGAAAGGGGGGGCGGAGAACACTGAAGCTTTCTTT
>-|-|13|TRBJ2-5|TRBV5-6
CASSSDYQETQYF
TGTGCCAGCAGCTCGGACTACCAAGAGACCCAGTACTTC
>-|-|12|TRBJ2-1|TRBV5-1
CASSREGGEQFF
TGCGCCAGCAGCAGAGAGGGAGGTGAGCAGTTCTTC
>-|-|11|TRBJ2-2|TRBV12-5
CASLEVRELFF
TGTGCTAGCCTGGAGGTGAGGGAGCTGTTTTTT
>few|-|12|TRBJ2-1|TRBV6-1
CASTPRPNEQFF
TGTGCCAGCACCCCCCGACCCAATGAGCAGTTCTTC
>-|TRBD2|20|TRBJ2-2|TRBV5-1
CASSLALDTSGRRNTGELFF
TGCGCCAGCAGCTTGGCCTTGGATACTAGCGGCAGACGGAACACCGGGGAGCTGTTTTTT
>-|TRBD1|16|TRBJ2-7|TRBV7-6
CASSSLQGPNLYEQYF
TGTGCCAGCAGCTCCCTACAGGGGCCGAACCTCTACGAGCAGTACTTC
>many|-|14|TRBJ1-5|TRBV19
CASSRSYSNQPQHF
TGTGCCAGTAGTAGGAGTTATAGCAATCAGCCCCAGCATTTT
>-|TRBD2|16|TRBJ2-1|TRBV27
CASSFEASGRVDEQFF
TGTGCCAGCAGTTTCGAGGCTAGCGGGAGGGTGGATGAGCAGTTCTTC
>-|-|15|TRBJ2-7|TRBV18
CASSPQAGLPYEQYF
TGTGCCAGCTCACCACAAGCAGGACTTCCCTACGAGCAGTACTTC